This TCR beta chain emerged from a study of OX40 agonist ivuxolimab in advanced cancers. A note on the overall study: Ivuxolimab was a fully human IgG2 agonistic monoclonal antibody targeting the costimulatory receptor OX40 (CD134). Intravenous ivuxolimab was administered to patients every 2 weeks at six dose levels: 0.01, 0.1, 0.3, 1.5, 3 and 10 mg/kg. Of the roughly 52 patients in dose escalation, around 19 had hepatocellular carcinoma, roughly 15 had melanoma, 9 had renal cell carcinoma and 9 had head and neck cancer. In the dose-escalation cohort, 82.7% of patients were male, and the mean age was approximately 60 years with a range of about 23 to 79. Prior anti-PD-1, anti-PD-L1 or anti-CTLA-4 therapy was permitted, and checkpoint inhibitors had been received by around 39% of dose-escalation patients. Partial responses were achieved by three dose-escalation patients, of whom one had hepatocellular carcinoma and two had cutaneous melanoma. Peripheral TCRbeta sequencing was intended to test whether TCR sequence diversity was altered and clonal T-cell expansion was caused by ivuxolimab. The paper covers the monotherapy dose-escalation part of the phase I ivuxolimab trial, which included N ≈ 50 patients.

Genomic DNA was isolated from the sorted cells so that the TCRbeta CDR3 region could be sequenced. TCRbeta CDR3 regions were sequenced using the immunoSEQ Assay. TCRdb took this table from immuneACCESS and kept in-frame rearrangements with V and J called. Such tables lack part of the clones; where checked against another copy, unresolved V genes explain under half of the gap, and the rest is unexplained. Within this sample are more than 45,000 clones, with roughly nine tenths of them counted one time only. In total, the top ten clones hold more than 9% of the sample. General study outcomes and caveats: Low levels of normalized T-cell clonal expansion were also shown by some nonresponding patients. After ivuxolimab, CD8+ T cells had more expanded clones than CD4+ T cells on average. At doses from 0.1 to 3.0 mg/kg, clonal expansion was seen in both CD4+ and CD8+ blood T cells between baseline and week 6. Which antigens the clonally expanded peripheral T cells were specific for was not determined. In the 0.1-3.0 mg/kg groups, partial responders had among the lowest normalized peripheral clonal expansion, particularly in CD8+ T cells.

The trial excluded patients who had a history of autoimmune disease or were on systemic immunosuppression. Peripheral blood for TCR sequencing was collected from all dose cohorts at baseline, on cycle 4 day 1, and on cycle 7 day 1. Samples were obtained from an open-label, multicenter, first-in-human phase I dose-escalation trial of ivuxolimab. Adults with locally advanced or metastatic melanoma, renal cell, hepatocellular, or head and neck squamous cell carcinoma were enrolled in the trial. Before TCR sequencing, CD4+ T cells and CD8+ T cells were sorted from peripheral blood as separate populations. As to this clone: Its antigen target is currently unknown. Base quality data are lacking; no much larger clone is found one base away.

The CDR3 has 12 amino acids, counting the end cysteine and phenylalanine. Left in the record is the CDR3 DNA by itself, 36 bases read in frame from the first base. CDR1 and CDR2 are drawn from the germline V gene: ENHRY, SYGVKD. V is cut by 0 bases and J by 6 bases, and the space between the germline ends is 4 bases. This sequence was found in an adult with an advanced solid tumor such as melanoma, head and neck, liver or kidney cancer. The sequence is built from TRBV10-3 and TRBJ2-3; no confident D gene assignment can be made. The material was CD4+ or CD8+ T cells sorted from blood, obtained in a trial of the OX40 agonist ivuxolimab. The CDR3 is CAISESVDTQYF. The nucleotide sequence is TGTGCCATCAGTGAGTCTGTGGATACGCAGTATTTT.